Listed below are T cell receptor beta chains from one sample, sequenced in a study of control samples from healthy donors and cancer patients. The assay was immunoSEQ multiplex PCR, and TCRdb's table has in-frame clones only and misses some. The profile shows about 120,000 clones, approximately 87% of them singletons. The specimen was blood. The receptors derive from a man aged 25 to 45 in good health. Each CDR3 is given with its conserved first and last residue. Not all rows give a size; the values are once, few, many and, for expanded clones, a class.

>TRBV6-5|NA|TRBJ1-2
CASSYSGADGYTF
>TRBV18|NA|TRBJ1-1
CASSRDKNTEAFF
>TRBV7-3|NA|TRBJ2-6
CATGDRVIAGANVLTF
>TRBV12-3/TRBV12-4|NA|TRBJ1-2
CASRPGTAVGYTF
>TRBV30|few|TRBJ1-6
CACTGGNSPLHF
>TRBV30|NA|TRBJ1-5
CAWSVNGDRNQPQHF
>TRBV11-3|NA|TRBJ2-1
CASSSIGPTYNEQFF
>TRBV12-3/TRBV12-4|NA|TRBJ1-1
CASNSQGNTEAFF
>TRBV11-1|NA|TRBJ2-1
CASSSVAGPYNEQFF
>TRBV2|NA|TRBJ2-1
CASSIQGQGANEQFF
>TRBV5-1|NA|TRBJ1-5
CASSLGGGKPQHF
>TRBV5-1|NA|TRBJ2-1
CASSLEKGWNEQFF
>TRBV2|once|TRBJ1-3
CASRAGEAGNTIYF
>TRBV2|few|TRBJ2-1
CASRAERYNEQFF
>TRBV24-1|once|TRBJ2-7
CATSDSGLTYEQYF
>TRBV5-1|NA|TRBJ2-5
CASSSGLAVQETQYF
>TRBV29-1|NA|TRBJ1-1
CSVSASTFTEAFF
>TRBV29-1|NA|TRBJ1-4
CSVGGGNEKLFF